The T cell receptor beta chain under discussion was sequenced for a study of blood T cells in healthy people across ages. Study outcomes and limitations: Age showed a roughly linear inverse relationship with TCR beta diversity per million T cells.

It was with a sample-barcoded 5' primer and a J-beta primer mix that a second PCR of roughly 7 to 12 cycles was run. A minimum of 2.5 million CDR3-containing paired-end reads was obtained for each sample. TCRdb ran MiXCR on the 5' RACE reads and lists one entry per CDR3 protein. The sample lists over 1,500,000 distinct CDR3 sequences, around 48% seen once, with about 2.1% in the top ten. With respect to this clonotype: Its specificity is unknown.

Germline trimming cut 3 bases from V and 8 bases from J; bases unmatched to any gene: 16. Per germline, CDR1 LNHNV and CDR2 YYDKDF (reference sequence). This CDR3 has 18 amino acids. This sequence was found in a woman aged 40 to 55 in good health. The chain carries TRBV15 and TRBJ2-1; the match to TRBD2 covers 10 bases. The material sequenced was blood. CDR3 protein: CATSREGLLAGRLDEQFF. In DNA, the CDR3 is TGTGCCACCAGCAGGGAGGGGCTACTAGCGGGGCGTTTGGATGAGCAGTTCTTC.